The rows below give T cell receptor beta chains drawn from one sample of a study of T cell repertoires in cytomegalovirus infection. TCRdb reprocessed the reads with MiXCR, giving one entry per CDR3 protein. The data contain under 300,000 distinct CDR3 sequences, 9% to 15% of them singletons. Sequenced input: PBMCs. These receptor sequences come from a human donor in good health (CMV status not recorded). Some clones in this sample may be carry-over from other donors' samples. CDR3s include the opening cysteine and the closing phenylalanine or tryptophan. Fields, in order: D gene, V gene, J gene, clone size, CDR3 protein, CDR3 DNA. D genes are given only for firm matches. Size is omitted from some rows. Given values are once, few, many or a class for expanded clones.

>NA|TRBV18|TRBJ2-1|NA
CASSPTTGNNEQFF
TGTGCCAGCTCACCGACGACAGGAAACAATGAGCAATTCTTC
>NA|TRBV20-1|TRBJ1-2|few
CSADPGGLDGYTF
TGCAGTGCGGACCCTGGGGGGTTAGATGGCTACACCTTC
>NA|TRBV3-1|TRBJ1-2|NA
CASSQEAAGYGYTF
TGTGCCAGCAGCCAAGAAGCAGCGGGCTATGGCTACACCTTC
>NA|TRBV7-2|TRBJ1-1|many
CASSRDQSTEAFF
TGTGCCAGCAGCCGAGATCAGAGCACTGAAGCTTTCTTT
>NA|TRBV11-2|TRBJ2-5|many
CASSLGQETQYF
TGTGCCAGCAGCTTAGGACAAGAGACCCAGTACTTC
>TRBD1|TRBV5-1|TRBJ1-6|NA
CASTPGGNSSLHF
TGCGCCAGCACACCAGGGGGTAATTCATCCCTCCACTTT
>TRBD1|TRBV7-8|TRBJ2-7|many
CASSPLLPGQVVYEQYF
TGTGCCAGCAGCCCGTTGCTTCCGGGACAGGTCGTCTACGAGCAGTACTTC
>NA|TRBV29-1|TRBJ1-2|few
CSVGAGDYGYTF
TGCAGCGTTGGGGCAGGTGACTATGGCTACACCTTC
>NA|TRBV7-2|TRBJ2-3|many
CASSKEAVITDTQYF
TGTGCCAGCAGCAAAGAAGCGGTGATTACAGATACGCAGTATTTT
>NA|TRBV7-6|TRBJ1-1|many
CASSFGARGDTEAFF
TGTGCCAGCAGCTTTGGGGCCAGAGGGGACACTGAAGCTTTCTTT
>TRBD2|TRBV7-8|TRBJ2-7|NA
CASGSSGRGIEQYF
TGTGCCAGCGGGTCTAGCGGGAGGGGTATCGAGCAGTACTTC
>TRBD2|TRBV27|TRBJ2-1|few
CASSSSWTSVNEQFF
TGTGCCAGCAGTTCCAGCTGGACTAGCGTGAATGAGCAGTTCTTC
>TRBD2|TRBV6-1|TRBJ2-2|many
CASSLAGGRATGELFF
TGTGCCAGCAGCCTCGCGGGAGGGCGTGCCACCGGGGAGCTGTTTTTT
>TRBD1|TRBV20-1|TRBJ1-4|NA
CSEPPGRGRDEKLFF
TGCAGTGAACCCCCCGGAAGGGGGCGGGATGAAAAACTGTTTTTT
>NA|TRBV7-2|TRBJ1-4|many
CASSPGRSEKLFF
TGTGCCAGCAGCCCCGGACGTTCGGAAAAACTGTTTTTT
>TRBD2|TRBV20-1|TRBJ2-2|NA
CSDLGLAGESELFF
TGCAGTGACCTCGGACTAGCGGGGGAGTCTGAGCTGTTTTTT
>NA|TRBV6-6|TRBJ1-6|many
CASSYSKNSPLHF
TGTGCCAGCAGTTACTCAAAGAATTCACCCCTCCACTTT
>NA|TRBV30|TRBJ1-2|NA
CAWSQVEYGYTF
TGTGCCTGGAGTCAAGTGGAATATGGCTACACCTTC
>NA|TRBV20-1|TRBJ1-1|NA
CSALPGSTEAFF
TGCAGTGCCCTCCCAGGGAGCACTGAAGCTTTCTTT
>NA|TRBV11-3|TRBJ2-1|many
CASSLGGIQGREQFF
TGTGCCAGCAGCTTAGGAGGGATTCAAGGTCGGGAGCAGTTCTTC
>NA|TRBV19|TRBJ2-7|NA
CASSIPGVSYEQYF
TGTGCCAGTAGTATCCCCGGGGTCTCCTACGAGCAGTACTTC
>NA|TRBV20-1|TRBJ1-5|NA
CSALEGNQPQHF
TGCAGTGCTTTGGAGGGGAATCAGCCCCAGCATTTT
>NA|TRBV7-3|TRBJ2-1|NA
CASSLRGRGDEQFF
TGTGCCAGCAGCTTACGGGGTAGGGGAGATGAGCAGTTCTTC
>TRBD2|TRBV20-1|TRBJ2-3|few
CSARDPLAGGTDTQYF
TGCAGTGCTAGAGATCCCTTAGCGGGAGGCACAGATACGCAGTATTTT
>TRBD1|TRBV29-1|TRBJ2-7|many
CSINRGDGSYEQYF
TGCAGCATTAACAGGGGCGACGGCTCCTACGAGCAGTACTTC
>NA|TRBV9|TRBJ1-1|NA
CASSVKGSSEAFF
TGTGCCAGCAGCGTAAAGGGGAGCTCTGAAGCTTTCTTT
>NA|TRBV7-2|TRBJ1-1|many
CASSLGSWAATEAFF
TGTGCCAGCAGCTTAGGTAGCTGGGCGGCCACTGAAGCTTTCTTT
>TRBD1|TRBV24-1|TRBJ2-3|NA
CATSDPNRGSSTDTQYF
TGTGCCACCAGTGACCCGAACAGGGGATCTAGCACAGATACGCAGTATTTT
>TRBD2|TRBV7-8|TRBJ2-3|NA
CASSWGGGGTDTQYF
TGTGCCAGCAGCTGGGGGGGGGGGGGCACAGATACGCAGTATTTT
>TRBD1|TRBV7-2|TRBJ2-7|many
CASSSKDRADYEQYF
TGTGCCAGCAGCTCAAAGGACAGGGCGGACTACGAGCAGTACTTC
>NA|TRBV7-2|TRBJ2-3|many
CASSLVWNRPTDTQYF
TGTGCCAGCAGCTTAGTTTGGAACAGACCCACAGATACGCAGTATTTT
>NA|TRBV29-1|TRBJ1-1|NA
CSVLALGYSEAFF
TGCAGCGTTTTGGCGTTGGGTTACTCTGAAGCTTTCTTT
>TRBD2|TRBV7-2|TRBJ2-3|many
CASSFTSGRIDTQYF
TGTGCCAGCAGCTTTACTAGCGGGAGAATAGATACGCAGTATTTT
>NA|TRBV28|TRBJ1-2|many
CASSKQGRTNYGYTF
TGTGCCAGCAGTAAACAGGGAAGAACGAACTATGGCTACACCTTC
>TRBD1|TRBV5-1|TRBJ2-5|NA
CASSLGPGQGVPQYF
TGCGCCAGCAGCTTAGGGCCGGGACAGGGGGTGCCCCAGTACTTC
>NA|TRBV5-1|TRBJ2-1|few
CASSSQTSNDEQFF
TGCGCCAGCAGCTCACAAACTAGCAACGATGAGCAGTTCTTC
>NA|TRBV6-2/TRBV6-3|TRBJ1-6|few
CASSYEFQGQDSPLHF
TGTGCCAGCAGTTACGAATTTCAGGGTCAAGACTCACCCCTCCACTTT
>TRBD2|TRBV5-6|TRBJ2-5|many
CASSLGLAGAIMETQYF
TGTGCCAGCAGCCTCGGACTAGCGGGAGCCATTATGGAGACCCAGTACTTC
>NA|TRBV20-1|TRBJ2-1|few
CSAIGTHNEQFF
TGCAGTGCTATCGGGACCCACAATGAGCAGTTCTTC
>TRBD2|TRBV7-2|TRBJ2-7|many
CASSYSGGSSGSPYEQYF
TGTGCCAGCAGCTACAGCGGGGGTAGTAGCGGGAGCCCCTACGAGCAGTACTTC
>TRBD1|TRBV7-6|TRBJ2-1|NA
CASSFRGQGASEQFF
TGTGCCAGCAGCTTCCGGGGACAGGGGGCGAGTGAGCAGTTCTTC
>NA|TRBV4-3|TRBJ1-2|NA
CASSQDQGISGYTF
TGCGCCAGCAGCCAAGATCAGGGGATCTCTGGCTACACCTTC
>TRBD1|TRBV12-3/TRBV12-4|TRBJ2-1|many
CASTSPGTDRLGEQFF
TGTGCCAGCACCTCTCCCGGGACAGATCGTTTAGGAGAGCAGTTCTTC
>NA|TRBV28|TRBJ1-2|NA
CASRNPVGAGYGYTF
TGTGCCAGCAGAAACCCGGTGGGGGCGGGGTATGGCTACACCTTC
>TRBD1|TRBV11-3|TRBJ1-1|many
CASSLTTGTNTEAFF
TGTGCCAGCAGCCTAACGACAGGGACGAACACTGAAGCTTTCTTT
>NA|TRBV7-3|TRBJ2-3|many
CASSSLGTDTQYF
TGTGCCAGCAGCTCCCTCGGCACAGATACGCAGTATTTT
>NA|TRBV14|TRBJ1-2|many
CASSQVRGLGSTF
TGTGCCAGCAGCCAAGTTCGAGGACTTGGCTCGACCTTC
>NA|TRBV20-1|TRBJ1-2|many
CSASSGPSDGYTF
TGCAGTGCTAGTAGTGGGCCATCGGATGGCTACACCTTC
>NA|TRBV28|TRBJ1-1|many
CASSNAGIRSTEAFF
TGTGCCAGCTCTAATGCAGGGATAAGGTCCACTGAAGCTTTCTTT
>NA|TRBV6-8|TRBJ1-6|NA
CASSGVGSPLHF
TGTGCCAGCAGTGGGGTGGGTTCACCCCTCCACTTT
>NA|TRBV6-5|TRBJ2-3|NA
CASRETGRDTQYF
TGTGCCAGCAGGGAAACAGGGAGGGATACGCAGTATTTT
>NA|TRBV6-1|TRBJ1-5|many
CASSATEGKRPQHF
TGTGCCAGCAGTGCGACAGAGGGTAAACGGCCCCAGCATTTT
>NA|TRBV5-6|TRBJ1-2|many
CASSLVDAANYGYTF
TGTGCCAGCAGCTTGGTGGACGCAGCTAACTATGGCTACACCTTC
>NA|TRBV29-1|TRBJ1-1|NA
CSGGGVNTEAFF
TGCAGCGGCGGGGGAGTGAACACTGAAGCTTTCTTT